This T cell receptor (beta chain) was captured in a study of T cells in Graves' hyperthyroidism and ophthalmopathy. This clonotype occurred a few times. V lost 2 bases, J lost 3 bases, and 9 bases stayed unmatched. The CDR3 loop spans 18 amino acids. Looked up from germline, CDR1 is SGHTA and CDR2 is FQGTGA. Amplified TCR beta CDR3 regions came from RNA transcripts. Researchers ran a first-round RT-PCR on the TCR CDR3 using the HTBI primer set. In TCRdb, the multiplex PCR reads were re-called with MiXCR into one record per CDR3 protein. This sample has approximately 520,000 distinct CDR3 sequences, with around 21% found just once.

The chain couples TRBV7-3 to TRBJ2-6, with TRBD1 matching over 8 bases. Sequenced input: blood. This TCR was recovered from a man younger than 35 with Graves' hyperthyroidism. CDR3 loop: CASSLGAGGAVGANVLTF. The CDR3 DNA reads TGTGCCAGCAGCTTAGGGGCAGGGGGCGCGGTTGGGGCCAACGTCCTGACTTTC.